The 24 T cell receptor beta chains below come from one sample, sequenced in a study of cytomegalovirus exposure and HLA in healthy donors (dated 2017 in TCRdb). Library preparation employed the immunoSEQ multiplex PCR assay. A mixture of 60 forward primers for TCR Vbeta segments and 13 reverse primers for TCR Jbeta segments was used in the multiplex PCR. TCRdb carries this immuneACCESS record with in-frame sequences only. Its versions omit some clonotypes, under half of them owing to an unresolved V gene in the studies checked, with the rest unexplained. A total of approximately 170,000 clones appear in this sample, 60% to 80% of them only once. 4.9% of the sample belongs to the ten largest clones. Sample: PBMCs. All receptors come from a male donor in good health and CMV-seronegative.

The chain carries TRBV5-1 and TRBJ2-7; maybe TRBD1 (6 bases). Deletions cut 2 bases from V and 7 bases from J, with 13 bases between. CDR1 and CDR2 (germline): SGHRS, YFSETQ. The CDR3 loop spans 13 amino acids. CDR3 bases: TGCGCCAGCAGCTTCCAGGGGCCAGAAGAGCAGTACTTC. Translated, it gives CASSFQGPEEQYF.

This clone was recorded once. The chain has TRBV7-9 and TRBJ2-3, with D possibly matching TRBD1 (5 bases). The length of the CDR3 is 15 residues. Germline V lookup: CDR1 SEHNR, CDR2 FQNEAQ (reference sequence). Deletions cut 2 bases from V and 2 bases from J, with 11 bases between. The chain's CDR3 is CASSLSGAHTDTQYF. CDR3 DNA sequence: TGTGCCAGCAGCTTAAGTGGGGCACACACAGATACGCAGTATTTT.

The CDR3 nucleotides are TGTGCCTGGAGTGGAATCTTCTACGGGGAGCAGTACTTC. Residues: CAWSGIFYGEQYF. The genes are TRBV30 and TRBJ2-7, with D unclear. With 1 base removed from V and 7 bases from J, the gap between germline ends came to 14 bases. This CDR3 is built from 13 residues. Germline lookup yields CDR1 GTSNPN and CDR2 SVGIG (reference sequence).

This chain joins TRBV12-5 and TRBJ2-7; perhaps TRBD1 as D (5 bases). V was trimmed by 2 bases and J by 3 bases, leaving 11 bases between them. Germline lookup yields CDR1 LGHNT and CDR2 FRNRAP. The CDR3 loop spans 14 amino acids. In DNA, the CDR3 is TGTGCTAGTGGTTTGCAAAATCAGGGCTACGAGCAGTACTTC. The encoded protein is CASGLQNQGYEQYF.

Comments on this clone: The sample carries other DNA sequences with the same CDR3. The chain links TRBV5-1 to TRBJ2-1; D remains unclear. The V end was cut by 0 bases, the J end by 4 bases, with 11 bases between. CDR3 length: 15 residues. CDR1 and CDR2 from the germline V gene are SGHRS and YFSETQ. The CDR3 DNA reads TGCGCCAGCAGCTTGGACTACCCCAGATACAATGAGCAGTTCTTC. Translated, it gives CASSLDYPRYNEQFF.

The CDR3 DNA reads TGTGCCAGCAGGGACAGCCCCTACCGGGCCTATGGCTACACCTTC. The encoded protein is CASRDSPYRAYGYTF. V and J are TRBV6-1 and TRBJ1-2; possible D gene TRBD1, 6 bases. V lost 6 bases and J 4 bases, leaving 18 bases between the germline ends. The CDR3 has 15 residues. Germline V gives CDR1 MNHNS, CDR2 SASEGT.

CDR3 DNA sequence: TGTGCCAGCAGCCCCCACACAGGGGGAGGTATGAACACTGAAGCTTTCTTT. Translated: CASSPHTGGGMNTEAFF. This chain connects TRBV7-6 to TRBJ1-1, with 8 bases that match TRBD1. V trimming: 5 bases; J trimming: 0 bases; junction bases outside the gene matches: 11. CDR3 length: 17 amino acids. In germline, CDR1 is SGHVS, CDR2 FNYEAQ.

V is TRBV7-9 and J is TRBJ2-1; 7 bases map to TRBD1. Looked up from germline, CDR1 is SEHNR and CDR2 is FQNEAQ (reference sequence). The CDR3 totals 11 residues. Trimming cost V 7 bases and J 9 bases; bases outside gene matches: 3. CDR3 amino acids: CASTTGVEQFF. The CDR3 DNA is TGTGCCAGCACCACAGGGGTTGAGCAGTTCTTC.

The chain links TRBV7-9 to TRBJ2-5; TRBD1 matches 9 bases. The assigned J gene may be wrong: the sequence end matches TRBJ2-7 better. CDR3 length: 15 amino acids. Per the germline V gene, CDR1 is SEHNR and CDR2 is FQNEAQ (reference sequence). DNA of the CDR3: TGTGCCAGCAGCTTAGGGGGACAGGGTTTCCACGAGCAGTACTTC. Protein: CASSLGGQGFHEQYF.

V and J are TRBV6-6 and TRBJ2-7, with unresolved D. Trimming shortened V by 6 bases and J by 2 bases, and 11 bases separated the two germline ends. This CDR3 region has 13 residues. CDR1 is MNHNY, CDR2 SVGAGI, per germline (reference sequence). The CDR3 bases are TGTGCCAGCAGCCCACCCCTAACCTACGAGCAGTACTTC. It yields the protein CASSPPLTYEQYF.

This chain connects TRBV11-2 to TRBJ2-5; 12 bases map to TRBD2. The V and J ends lost 5 bases and 1 base, in that order; junction bases with no gene match: 11. The CDR3 is 18 amino acids. Germline loops: CDR1 SGHAT, CDR2 FQNNGV. Written as DNA, the CDR3 is TGTGCCAGCAGCGTAGGGACTAGCGGGCACGCCTCCCAAGAGACCCAGTACTTC. Its protein is CASSVGTSGHASQETQYF.

The chain carries TRBV12-5 and TRBJ2-1; 13 nucleotides line up with TRBD2. Germline V lookup: CDR1 LGHNT, CDR2 FRNRAP. Losses at the gene ends were 7 bases for V and 5 bases for J; bases not matched to a gene: 11. The CDR3 is 17 residues long. The CDR3 loop reads CASARGLAGVRDNEQFF. In DNA form, the CDR3 reads TGTGCTAGTGCTAGAGGACTAGCGGGAGTCAGGGACAATGAGCAGTTCTTC. The full variable domain, its missing parts supplied by reference TRBV12-5 and TRBJ2-1, is DARVTQTPRHKVTEMGQEVTMRCQPILGHNTVFWYRQTMMQGLELLAYFRNRAPLDDSGMPKDRFSAEMPDATLATLKIQPSEPRDSAVYFCASARGLAGVRDNEQFFGPGTRLTVL.

Comment on this clone: At one end the junction does not follow the germline gene, possibly because of a read error. V is TRBV18 and J is TRBJ2-3; D is unclear. CDR1 KGHSH and CDR2 LQKENI come from the germline V gene. The length of the CDR3 is 15 residues. Here the CDR3 DNA reads TGTGCCAGCTCTCCACTTGGCGGATACACAGATACGCAGTATTTT. Protein: CASSPLGGYTDTQYF. Full variable domain (missing parts from reference TRBV18 and TRBJ2-3): NAGVMQNPRHLVRRRGQEARLRCSPMKGHSHVYWYRQLPEEGLKFMVYLQKENIIDESGMPKERFSAEFPKEGPSILRIQQVVRGDSAAYFCASSPLGGYTDTQYFGPGTRLTVL.

The chain has TRBV19 and TRBJ2-5; TRBD2 agrees at 10 bases. CDR3 length: 15 residues. V lost 6 bases and J lost 4; bases outside the gene matches: 8. Per germline, CDR1 LNHDA and CDR2 SQIVND (reference sequence). CDR3 in DNA: TGTGCCAGTAGCCGGAGCGGGGGGGGTTCAGAGACCCAGTACTTC. It is translated as CASSRSGGGSETQYF.

This clone has only a few counts. The rearrangement joins TRBV28 to TRBJ2-7; no definite D call. From germline, CDR1 is MDHEN and CDR2 SYDVKM. The CDR3 is made up of 12 amino acids. V lost 6 bases and J 0 bases, leaving 6 bases between the germline ends. CDR3 nucleotides: TGTGCCAGCAGCCAATCCTCCTACGAGCAGTACTTC. Translation: CASSQSSYEQYF.

The genes are TRBV5-6 and TRBJ1-5; 7 bases match TRBD1. The V gene's germline CDR1 is SGHDT and CDR2 YYEEEE. V lost 4 bases and J lost 1; bases outside the gene matches: 11. The CDR3 extends over 17 amino acids. The CDR3 loop reads CASSRMTGSLSNQPQHF. CDR3 DNA: TGTGCCAGCAGCCGTATGACAGGGAGTTTGAGCAATCAGCCCCAGCATTTT.

V gene TRBV7-6 combines with J gene TRBJ1-4; D is undetermined. Germline V lookup: CDR1 SGHVS, CDR2 FNYEAQ. The CDR3 spans 14 residues. Trimming removed 2 bases from V and 4 bases from J, with 8 bases in between. CDR3 nucleotide sequence: TGTGCCAGCAGCTTATCGGAGGTTAATGAAAAACTGTTTTTT. Amino acid sequence: CASSLSEVNEKLFF.

The chain has TRBV27 and TRBJ2-1, with a weak D call TRBD2 (5 bases). The CDR3 spans 13 residues. The germline gives CDR1 MNHEY, CDR2 SMNVEV (reference sequence). V lost 6 bases and J lost 7, with 13 bases in between. CDR3 region: CASRAGLGNEQFF. CDR3 in DNA: TGTGCCAGCAGAGCCGGACTCGGGAATGAGCAGTTCTTC.

This clone was seen only a few times. The genes are TRBV19 and TRBJ2-7; TRBD1 matches 11 bases. Trimming took 6 bases from V and 1 from J; bases not matched to a gene: 2. The CDR3 extends over 14 amino acids. From germline, CDR1 is LNHDA and CDR2 SQIVND (reference sequence). The CDR3 DNA reads as TGTGCCAGTAGCGGGACAGGGGGTTCCTACGAGCAGTACTTC. It specifies CASSGTGGSYEQYF.

This clone was detected only a few times. This chain joins TRBV5-4 and TRBJ1-1; D not certain. Germline V gene data show CDR1 as SGHNT and CDR2 as YYREEE (reference sequence). There are 13 residues in the CDR3. V dropped 0 bases and J dropped 4 bases, with 7 bases sitting between them. CDR3 sequence: CASSLAEGTEAFF. CDR3 nucleotides: TGTGCCAGCAGCTTGGCCGAGGGCACTGAAGCTTTCTTT.

The chain couples TRBV19 to TRBJ1-2, with D possibly being TRBD1 (5 bases). V lost 6 bases to trimming and J lost 2 bases, with 13 bases between them. Per the germline V gene, CDR1 is LNHDA and CDR2 is SQIVND (reference sequence). The CDR3 covers 14 residues. CDR3 nucleotides: TGTGCCAGTAGCCCCCGGGAGGGGAACTATGGCTACACCTTC. It yields the protein CASSPREGNYGYTF.

This clone was seen more than once but under ten times. CDR3 bases: TGTGCCAGCAGTGGACAGGGAACTATCCAAGAGACCCAGTACTTC. Amino acid sequence: CASSGQGTIQETQYF. This sequence joins TRBV2 and TRBJ2-5, with 7 bases fitting TRBD1. V lost 4 bases to trimming and J lost 1 base; unmatched junction nucleotides: 6. Germline-derived CDR1 and CDR2 are SNHLY and FYNNEI. The length of the CDR3 is 15 residues.

This clone was found a few times. The chain combines TRBV19 with TRBJ1-3, with D perhaps TRBD1 (6 bases). The CDR3 extends over 14 amino acids. With 5 bases removed from V and 4 bases from J, the gap between germline ends came to 12 bases. Germline CDR1 and CDR2: LNHDA and SQIVND (reference sequence). The CDR3 sequence: CASSVQGAGNTIYF. CDR3 nucleotides: TGTGCCAGTAGTGTACAGGGTGCCGGAAACACCATATATTTT.

The genes are TRBV7-2 and TRBJ2-5; the match to TRBD2 covers 10 bases. The CDR3 contains 14 residues. Trimming took 3 bases from V and 4 from J; bases not matched to a gene: 2. CDR1 SGHTA and CDR2 FQGNSA come from the germline V gene. DNA for the CDR3: TGTGCCAGCAGCTTTAGCGGGAGGTCAGAGACCCAGTACTTC. Translation: CASSFSGRSETQYF.